The source of this T cell receptor (beta chain) is a study of OX40 agonist ivuxolimab in advanced cancers. Study context: Prior checkpoint blockade (anti-PD-1, anti-PD-L1 or anti-CTLA-4) was permitted; around 40% had it. Study results and limitations: With doses of 0.1 to 3.0 mg/kg, CD4+ and CD8+ blood T cells had undergone clonal expansion by week 6. Antigens targeted by the expanded peripheral T cells were not determined.

In the case of this clone: The antigen remains undetermined.

Assay used: immunoSEQ multiplex PCR; TCRdb lists only in-frame clones, some missing. This table has about 59,000 clones, 85% to 90% appearing once. The CDR3 is 17 residues long. The germline V gene encodes CDR1 SGHDN and CDR2 FVKESK. Trimming took 3 bases from V and 4 from J, leaving 21 bases between them. The chain links TRBV14 to TRBJ2-5; D unclear. The sequenced sample was CD4+ or CD8+ T cells sorted from blood, obtained in a trial of the OX40 agonist ivuxolimab. The clonotype was recovered from an adult with an advanced solid tumor such as melanoma, head and neck, liver or kidney cancer. The CDR3 DNA reads TGTGCCAGCAGCCATTACTCCGGGTCACCTGATGGAGAGACCCAGTACTTC. It codes for CASSHYSGSPDGETQYF.